Presented here are 22 T cell receptor beta chains from one specimen sequenced in a study of identical twins. One entry per CDR3 protein results from TCRdb running MiXCR on the 5' RACE reads. This table holds a few hundred thousand distinct CDR3 sequences, about 13% found once. These records were also assigned to another study, of yellow fever vaccine responses in identical twins.

Sequenced material: CD4+ T cells sorted from blood. The receptors here all came from a young woman in good health.

This clonotype was seen a few times. The chain links TRBV20-1 to TRBJ2-2; D is possibly TRBD1 (5 bases). Trimming shortened V by 1 base and J by 2 bases, and 11 bases separated the two germline ends. The CDR3 totals 15 residues. Germline V gene sequence: CDR1 DFQATT, CDR2 SNEGSKA (reference sequence). The CDR3 is CSARGPGINTGELFF. The CDR3 nucleotides are TGCAGTGCTAGAGGGCCAGGGATAAACACCGGGGAGCTGTTTTTT.

This sequence joins TRBV6-5 and TRBJ2-5; 9 nucleotides align to TRBD2. The junction had 15 bases not matched to a gene; V was cut back by 2 bases and J by 5 bases. The V gene's germline CDR1 is MNHEY and CDR2 SVGAGI. This CDR3 region has 18 residues. CDR3 amino acids: CASSYGGVPGLARETQYF. CDR3 in DNA: TGTGCCAGCAGTTACGGTGGCGTCCCGGGACTAGCCCGGGAGACCCAGTACTTC.

This clonotype was counted at least ten times. The chain uses TRBV24-1 and TRBJ1-2; a possible D gene is TRBD1 (6 bases). V was shortened by 5 bases and J by 4 bases, with 19 bases between the two germline ends. CDR1 is KGHDR, CDR2 SFDVKD, per germline. This CDR3 has 16 amino acids. DNA of the CDR3: TGTGCCACCAGTGGAGGGGGAACAGCAACATTCTATGGCTACACCTTC. This gives the protein CATSGGGTATFYGYTF.

This clonotype has ten or more counts. The J gene is TRBJ2-5, the V gene TRBV12-3 or TRBV12-4, with a weak D call TRBD2 (6 bases). V shed 6 bases and J shed 4 bases, with 15 bases lying between them. This CDR3 contains 14 residues. The CDR3 here is CASSTLALTETQYF. DNA of the CDR3: TGTGCCAGCAGCACCCTAGCGTTAACAGAGACCCAGTACTTC.

This clonotype was picked up a small number of times. The gene calls are TRBV10-3 and TRBJ2-3; 9 positions match TRBD2. CDR1 and CDR2 from the germline V gene are ENHRY and SYGVKD. Germline trimming cut 6 bases from V and 0 bases from J; bases unmatched to any gene: 7. There are 16 residues in the CDR3. The CDR3 protein is CAIRPSGAPSTDTQYF. The DNA for the CDR3 is TGTGCCATCAGGCCTAGCGGGGCCCCTAGCACAGATACGCAGTATTTT.

The chain couples TRBV5-1 to TRBJ1-1, with no clear D. The germline CDR1 and CDR2 sequences are SGHRS and YFSETQ. The CDR3 is 14 residues long. V was trimmed by 2 bases and J by 6 bases, leaving 14 bases between them. In DNA form, the CDR3 reads TGCGCCAGCAGCTTTTTAGGGTTTCAGGCTGAAGCTTTCTTT. It specifies CASSFLGFQAEAFF.

The chain carries TRBV7-9 and TRBJ2-7; D is ambiguous. The CDR3 runs to 13 residues. In germline, CDR1 is SEHNR, CDR2 FQNEAQ (reference sequence). Trimming removed 3 bases at V and 3 bases at J, with 9 bases between. CDR3: CASSLQQFYEQYF. The CDR3 DNA sequence: TGTGCCAGCAGCTTGCAGCAATTCTACGAGCAGTACTTC.

The chain joins TRBV6-1 to TRBJ2-1; 7 nucleotides line up with TRBD2. The germline V gene encodes CDR1 MNHNS and CDR2 SASEGT. The V segment lost 5 bases and the J segment 8 bases; nucleotides outside the gene matches: 18. This CDR3 spans 17 amino acids. The CDR3 loop is CASSPGLVLRSGDEQFF. CDR3 DNA: TGTGCCAGCAGTCCTGGACTAGTATTGAGAAGTGGGGATGAGCAGTTCTTC.

V is TRBV7-9 and J is TRBJ2-7; 7 positions match TRBD1. Trimming at V came to 1 base and at J to 7 bases, leaving 16 bases not matched to a gene. This CDR3 spans 17 amino acids. CDR1 and CDR2 from the germline V gene are SEHNR and FQNEAQ (reference sequence). CDR3 residues: CASSLGGQRALLREQYF. The DNA for the CDR3 is TGTGCCAGCAGCTTAGGGGGACAGCGAGCCCTTCTACGGGAGCAGTACTTC. Full variable domain (outside the CDR3, taken from reference TRBV7-9 and TRBJ2-7): DTGVSQNPRHKITKRGQNVTFRCDPISEHNRLYWYRQTLGQGPEFLTYFQNEAQLEKSRLLSDRFSAERPKGSFSTLEIQRTEQGDSAMYLCASSLGGQRALLREQYFGPGTRLTVT.

There are a few counts of this clonotype. The V call is TRBV12-3 or TRBV12-4, the J call TRBJ2-2; TRBD2 aligns across 15 bases. The CDR3 extends over 17 amino acids. The junction had 7 bases not matched to a gene; V was cut back by 7 bases and J by 4 bases. The CDR3 spells CASTRTSGRVGTGELFF. The CDR3 coding sequence is TGTGCCAGCACGAGGACTAGCGGGAGGGTCGGCACCGGGGAGCTGTTTTTT.

This clonotype was seen repeatedly, ten times or more. The junction shows a germline mismatch at one end, possibly a read error. The genes are TRBV5-1 and TRBJ2-5; weak D call: TRBD2 (6 bases). This CDR3 contains 14 residues. The germline V gene has CDR1 SGHRS and CDR2 YFSETQ. The CDR3 sequence is CASSLVGGKETQYF. The DNA of the CDR3 is TGTGCCAGCAGCTTAGTCGGAGGGAAAGAGACCCAGTACTTC.

This clonotype has only a few counts. The chain carries TRBV18 and TRBJ2-2, with D hard to call. The CDR3 spans 15 residues. V was clipped by 4 bases and J by 0 bases, with 9 bases between them. Germline loops: CDR1 KGHSH, CDR2 LQKENI. This chain's CDR3 is CASSRTATNTGELFF. DNA of the CDR3: TGTGCCAGCTCACGGACGGCTACGAACACCGGGGAGCTGTTTTTT.

The sample holds many counts of this clonotype. V usage is TRBV5-1 and J usage is TRBJ2-7; maybe TRBD1 (6 bases). The CDR3 is 15 amino acids. V dropped 4 bases and J dropped 2 bases, with 16 bases sitting between them. Germline V lookup: CDR1 SGHRS, CDR2 YFSETQ. The CDR3 reads CASSGAPGHTYEQYF. CDR3 coding DNA: TGCGCCAGCAGCGGAGCGCCGGGACATACCTACGAGCAGTACTTC.

The chain joins TRBV9 to TRBJ1-1, with 7 bases fitting TRBD1. V was pared by 3 bases and J by 6 bases, with 2 bases of the junction left unmatched. Germline V lookup: CDR1 SGDLS, CDR2 YYNGEE. The CDR3 spans 12 residues. The CDR3 reads CASSGDRAEAFF. CDR3 DNA: TGTGCCAGCAGCGGTGACAGGGCTGAAGCTTTCTTT.

The rearrangement links TRBV12-3 or TRBV12-4 to TRBJ1-2; D is perhaps TRBD1 (5 bases). The V end lost 6 bases, the J end lost 5 bases, and 16 bases lay between the germline ends. The CDR3 length is 14 residues. The CDR3 is CASSAIGTPYGYTF. The CDR3 DNA reads TGTGCCAGCAGCGCCATTGGGACTCCATATGGCTACACCTTC.

CDR3 protein: CASSLAGLAGVHEQYF. The DNA of the CDR3 is TGTGCCAGCAGTTTAGCGGGACTAGCGGGAGTGCACGAGCAGTACTTC. The genes are TRBV12-3 or TRBV12-4 and TRBJ2-7, with 14 bases lining up with TRBD2. With 0 bases clipped from V and 5 bases from J, the junction kept 3 bases outside the gene matches. CDR3 size: 16 residues.

Remarks on this clonotype: At one boundary the junction diverges from the germline segment, which might be a read error. The chain couples TRBV14 to TRBJ2-7, with D unresolved. This CDR3 contains 13 residues. In germline, CDR1 is SGHDN, CDR2 FVKESK. In nucleotides, the CDR3 is TGTGCCAGCGGCCAAGCAAGATTCTGCGAGCAGTACTTC. This translates into CASGQARFCEQYF.

This clonotype was observed many times. The V gene is TRBV4-2, the J gene TRBJ2-1, with D unclear. Germline V gives CDR1 LGHNA, CDR2 YNFKEQ. CDR3 length: 13 amino acids. V shed 0 bases and J shed 5 bases, with 5 bases lying between them. The chain's CDR3 is CASSQDTNNEQFF. The DNA of the CDR3 is TGTGCCAGCAGCCAAGATACGAACAATGAGCAGTTCTTC.

This clonotype has just a few counts. The chain recombines TRBV12-3 or TRBV12-4 with TRBJ1-5, with unresolved D. Trimming took off 2 bases at V and 4 bases at J, with 9 bases between the two ends. This CDR3 is 14 amino acids long. The CDR3 DNA sequence: TGTGCCAGCAGTTTAACGGGCCAAAATCAGCCCCAGCATTTT. Encoded protein: CASSLTGQNQPQHF.

The chain joins TRBV28 to TRBJ2-5, with 7 positions matching TRBD1. This CDR3 is 13 amino acids long. V lost 7 bases to trimming and J lost 2 bases; unmatched junction nucleotides: 4. The germline V gene has CDR1 MDHEN and CDR2 SYDVKM. CDR3 in amino acids: CASTRQGQETQYF. CDR3 nucleotide sequence: TGTGCCAGCACTCGACAGGGACAAGAGACCCAGTACTTC. The entire variable domain, with the rest obtained from reference TRBV28 and TRBJ2-5, is as follows: DVKVTQSSRYLVKRTGEKVFLECVQDMDHENMFWYRQDPGLGLRLIYFSYDVKMKEKGDIPEGYSVSREKKERFSLILESASTNQTSMYLCASTRQGQETQYFGPGTRLLVL.

This clonotype occurred a few times. The chain recombines TRBV11-2 with TRBJ2-7, with D perhaps matching TRBD1 (5 bases). V was trimmed by 3 bases and J by 3 bases, leaving 12 bases between them. CDR1 and CDR2 (germline): SGHAT, FQNNGV. The CDR3 contains 14 residues. The CDR3 spells CASSFARQYYEQYF. In DNA, the CDR3 is TGTGCCAGCAGCTTTGCTCGACAGTACTACGAGCAGTACTTC.

This sequence joins TRBV27 and TRBJ2-1, with D possibly TRBD1 on 5 matching bases. Trimming stripped 3 bases from V and 0 bases from J, with 12 bases between. This CDR3 is 16 amino acids long. CDR1 is MNHEY, CDR2 SMNVEV, per germline (reference sequence). The CDR3, as DNA: TGTGCCAGCAGTTTTCTCCGAACAGGCTCCTACAATGAGCAGTTCTTC. It encodes CASSFLRTGSYNEQFF.